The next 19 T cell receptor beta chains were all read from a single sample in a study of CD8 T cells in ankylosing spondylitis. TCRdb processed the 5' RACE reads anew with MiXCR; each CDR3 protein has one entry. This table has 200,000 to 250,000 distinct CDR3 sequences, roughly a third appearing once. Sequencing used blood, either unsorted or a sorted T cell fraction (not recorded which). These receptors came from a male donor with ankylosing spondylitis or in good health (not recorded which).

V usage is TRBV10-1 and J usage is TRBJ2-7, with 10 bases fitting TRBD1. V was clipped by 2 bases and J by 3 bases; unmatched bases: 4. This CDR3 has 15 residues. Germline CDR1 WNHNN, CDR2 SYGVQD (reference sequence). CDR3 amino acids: CASSETGQGIYEQYF. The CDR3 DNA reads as TGCGCCAGCAGTGAGACGGGACAGGGGATCTACGAGCAGTACTTC.

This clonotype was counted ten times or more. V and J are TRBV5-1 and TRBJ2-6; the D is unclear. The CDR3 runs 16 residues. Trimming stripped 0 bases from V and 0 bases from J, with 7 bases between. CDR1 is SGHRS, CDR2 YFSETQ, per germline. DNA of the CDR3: TGCGCCAGCAGCTTGGTTGGAAGCTCTGGGGCCAACGTCCTGACTTTC. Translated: CASSLVGSSGANVLTF.

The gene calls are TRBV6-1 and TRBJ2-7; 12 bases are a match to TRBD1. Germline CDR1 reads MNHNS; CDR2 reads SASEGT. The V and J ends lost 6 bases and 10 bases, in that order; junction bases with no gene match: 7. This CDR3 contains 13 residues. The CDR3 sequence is CASSPGTGGQQYF. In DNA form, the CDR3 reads TGTGCCAGCAGCCCCGGGACAGGGGGCCAACAGTACTTC.

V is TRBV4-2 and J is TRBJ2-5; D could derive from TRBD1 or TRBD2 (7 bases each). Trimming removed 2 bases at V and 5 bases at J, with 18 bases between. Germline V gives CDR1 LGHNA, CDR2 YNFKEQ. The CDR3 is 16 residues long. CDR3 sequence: CASSQSQGGAWETQYF. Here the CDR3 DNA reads TGTGCCAGCAGCCAATCCCAGGGGGGGGCCTGGGAGACCCAGTACTTC.

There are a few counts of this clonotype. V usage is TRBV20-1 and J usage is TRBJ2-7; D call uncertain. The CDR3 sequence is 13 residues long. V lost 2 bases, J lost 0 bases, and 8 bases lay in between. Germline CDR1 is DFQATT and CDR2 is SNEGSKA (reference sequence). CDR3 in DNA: TGCAGTGCTAGATCCGGGCCCTCCTACGAGCAGTACTTC. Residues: CSARSGPSYEQYF.

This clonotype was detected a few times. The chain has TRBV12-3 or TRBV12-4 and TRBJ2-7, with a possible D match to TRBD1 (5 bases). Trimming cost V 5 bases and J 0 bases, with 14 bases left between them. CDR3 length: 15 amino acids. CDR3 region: CASSAAGPFSYEQYF. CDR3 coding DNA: TGTGCCAGCAGTGCCGCAGGGCCATTCTCCTACGAGCAGTACTTC.

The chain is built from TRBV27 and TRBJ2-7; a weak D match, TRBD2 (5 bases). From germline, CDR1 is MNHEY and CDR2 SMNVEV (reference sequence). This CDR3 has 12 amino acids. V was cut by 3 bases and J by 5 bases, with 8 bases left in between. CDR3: CASSLSGNEQYF. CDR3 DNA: TGTGCCAGCAGTTTGTCCGGGAACGAGCAGTACTTC.

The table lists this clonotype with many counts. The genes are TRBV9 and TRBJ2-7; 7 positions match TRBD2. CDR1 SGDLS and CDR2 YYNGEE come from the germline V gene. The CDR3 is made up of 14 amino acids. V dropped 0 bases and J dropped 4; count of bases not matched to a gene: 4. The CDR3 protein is CASSVAGGPYEQYF. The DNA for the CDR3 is TGTGCCAGCAGCGTAGCGGGGGGACCTTACGAGCAGTACTTC.

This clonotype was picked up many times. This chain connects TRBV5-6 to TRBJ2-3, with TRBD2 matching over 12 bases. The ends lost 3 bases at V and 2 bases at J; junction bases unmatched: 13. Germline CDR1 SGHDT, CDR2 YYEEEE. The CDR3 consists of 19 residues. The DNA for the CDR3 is TGTGCCAGCAGCTCTTGGTCCCTAGCGGGAGGGGGCGACACAGATACGCAGTATTTT. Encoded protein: CASSSWSLAGGGDTDTQYF.

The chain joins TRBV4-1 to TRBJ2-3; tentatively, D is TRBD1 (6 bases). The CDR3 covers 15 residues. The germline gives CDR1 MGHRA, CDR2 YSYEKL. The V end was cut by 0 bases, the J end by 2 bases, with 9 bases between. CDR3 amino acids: CASSQEDSLTDTQYF. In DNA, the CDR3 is TGCGCCAGCAGCCAAGAGGACAGCCTCACAGATACGCAGTATTTT.

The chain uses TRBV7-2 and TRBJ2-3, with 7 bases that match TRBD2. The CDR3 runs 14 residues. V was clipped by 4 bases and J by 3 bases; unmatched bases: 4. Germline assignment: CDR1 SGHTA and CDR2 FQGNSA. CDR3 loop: CASSWGGGTDTQYF. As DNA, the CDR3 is TGTGCCAGCAGCTGGGGGGGTGGGACAGATACGCAGTATTTT.

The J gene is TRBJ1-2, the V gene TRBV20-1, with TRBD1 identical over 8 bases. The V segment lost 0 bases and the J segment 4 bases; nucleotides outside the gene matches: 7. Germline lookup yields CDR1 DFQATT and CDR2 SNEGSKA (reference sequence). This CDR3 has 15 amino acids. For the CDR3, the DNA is TGCAGTGCTAGAGATGGACAGGGAAGAGTCTATGGCTACACCTTC. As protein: CSARDGQGRVYGYTF.

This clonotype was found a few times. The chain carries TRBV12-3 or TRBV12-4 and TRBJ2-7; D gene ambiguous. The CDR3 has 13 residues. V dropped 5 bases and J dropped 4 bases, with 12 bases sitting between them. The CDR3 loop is CASSPTLKYEQYF. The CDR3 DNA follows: TGTGCCAGCAGTCCAACCCTTAAGTACGAGCAGTACTTC.

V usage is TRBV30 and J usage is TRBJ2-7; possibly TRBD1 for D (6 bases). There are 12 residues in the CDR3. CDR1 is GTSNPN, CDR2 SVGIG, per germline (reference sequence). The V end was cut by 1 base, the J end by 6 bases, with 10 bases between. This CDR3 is CAWSGTGPEQYF. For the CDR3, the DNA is TGTGCCTGGAGTGGAACAGGGCCCGAGCAGTACTTC.

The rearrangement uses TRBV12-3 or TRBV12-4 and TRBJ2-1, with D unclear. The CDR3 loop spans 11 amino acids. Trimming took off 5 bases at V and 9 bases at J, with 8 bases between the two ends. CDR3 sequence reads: CASSLPGEQFF. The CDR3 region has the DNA TGTGCCAGCAGTCTCCCGGGTGAGCAGTTCTTC.

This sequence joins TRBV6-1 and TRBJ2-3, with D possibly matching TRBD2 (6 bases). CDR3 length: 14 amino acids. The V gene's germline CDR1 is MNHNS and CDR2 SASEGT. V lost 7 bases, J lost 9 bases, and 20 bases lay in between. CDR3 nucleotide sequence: TGTGCCAGCATCCAGTCAGGGCCGGAGGGCACGCAGTATTTT. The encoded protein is CASIQSGPEGTQYF.

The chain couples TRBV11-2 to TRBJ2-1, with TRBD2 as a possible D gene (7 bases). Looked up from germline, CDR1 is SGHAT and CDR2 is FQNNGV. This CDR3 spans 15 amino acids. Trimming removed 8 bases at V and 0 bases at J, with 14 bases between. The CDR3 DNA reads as TGTGCCAGCGCCCTGGCGGGGGCCTCCTACAATGAGCAGTTCTTC. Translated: CASALAGASYNEQFF.

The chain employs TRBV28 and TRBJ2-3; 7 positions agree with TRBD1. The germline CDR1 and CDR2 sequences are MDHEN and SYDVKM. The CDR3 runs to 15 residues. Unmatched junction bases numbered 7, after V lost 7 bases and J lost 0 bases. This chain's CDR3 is CASKTGSTSTDTQYF. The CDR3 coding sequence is TGTGCCAGCAAGACAGGGTCCACTAGCACAGATACGCAGTATTTT.

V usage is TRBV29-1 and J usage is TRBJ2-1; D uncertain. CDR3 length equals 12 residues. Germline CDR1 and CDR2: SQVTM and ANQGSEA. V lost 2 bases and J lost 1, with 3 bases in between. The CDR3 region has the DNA TGCAGCGTTGAAAGGTCCTACAATGAGCAGTTCTTC. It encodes CSVERSYNEQFF.